A selection of T cell receptor beta chains follows, all from one sample in a study of regulatory T cells. TCRdb's table, derived via immunoSEQ multiplex PCR, lists solely in-frame clones and lacks some. The repertoire holds 30,000 to 40,000 clones, 89% seen once, with about 2.5% in the top ten. Sequenced material: conventional CD4+ T cells sorted from blood. Source of these receptors: a person under 30 with CD3G deficiency. Both conserved end residues are part of each CDR3. A D gene is named only where the DNA matches it firmly. Where a row states a size, it is once, few, many or the class of an expanded clone; other rows omit it.

cdr3_length j_call v_call d_call clone_size cdr3_aa cdr3_nt
15 TRBJ2-5 TRBV11-2 NA once CASSLGYSREETQYF TGTGCCAGCAGCTTAGGATATTCCAGGGAAGAGACCCAGTACTTC
14 TRBJ2-2 TRBV5-1 TRBD1 NA CASRRDREAGELFF TGCGCCAGCAGACGGGACAGGGAGGCCGGGGAGCTGTTTTTT
14 TRBJ1-4 TRBV6-1 NA NA CASSRTGIMKKLFF TGTGCCAGCAGTCGGACCGGAATAATGAAAAAACTGTTTTTT
14 TRBJ2-3 TRBV5-1 NA NA CASSVIPSTDTQYF TGCGCCAGCAGTGTGATCCCTAGCACAGATACGCAGTATTTT
18 TRBJ2-2 TRBV6-1 TRBD1 NA CASSVGGRDRGHTGELFF TGTGCCAGCAGTGTGGGGGGACGGGACAGGGGTCACACCGGGGAGCTGTTTTTT
13 TRBJ1-2 TRBV28 NA NA CASSLWGPAGYTF TGTGCCAGCAGTTTATGGGGCCCGGCTGGCTACACCTTC
13 TRBJ1-1 TRBV5-1 NA once CASSFGRDGEAFF TGCGCCAGCAGCTTTGGCAGGGACGGTGAAGCTTTCTTT
16 TRBJ2-1 TRBV7-9 NA NA CASSTGGPMAPHEQFF TGTGCCAGCAGCACCGGCGGGCCTATGGCCCCCCATGAGCAGTTCTTC
15 TRBJ1-1 TRBV7-9 NA NA CASSLGRGRNTEAFF TGTGCCAGCAGCTTAGGACGGGGCCGGAACACTGAAGCTTTCTTT
15 TRBJ2-2 TRBV7-8 TRBD2 NA CASSARLAGDGELFF TGTGCCAGCAGCGCCCGACTAGCGGGAGACGGGGAGCTGTTTTTT
17 TRBJ2-7 TRBV18 TRBD2 NA CASSPMIASGRADEQYF TGTGCCAGCTCACCGATGATAGCTAGCGGGAGGGCCGACGAGCAGTACTTC
16 TRBJ2-7 TRBV4-1 NA once CASSRDSSGISYEQYF TGCGCCAGCAGCCGTGATAGTTCAGGGATCTCCTACGAGCAGTACTTC
18 TRBJ2-4 TRBV15 NA NA CATSRARGSDIAKNIQYF TGTGCCACCAGCAGGGCTCGGGGGAGCGATATAGCCAAAAACATTCAGTACTTC
14 TRBJ2-3 TRBV5-6 NA NA CASSFRQDTDTQYF TGTGCCAGCAGCTTCAGACAGGACACAGATACGCAGTATTTT
15 TRBJ2-7 TRBV28 NA NA CASSPFVNRAQQQYF TGTGCCAGCAGCCCCTTTGTCAATCGAGCCCAACAGCAGTACTTC
14 TRBJ2-2 TRBV19 NA NA CASSPDRDNGELFF TGTGCCAGTAGCCCCGACCGGGACAACGGGGAGCTGTTTTTT
15 TRBJ2-2 TRBV6-1 NA NA CASRYLALNTGELFF TGTGCCAGCAGATATCTAGCACTGAACACCGGGGAGCTGTTTTTT
14 TRBJ2-2 TRBV30 TRBD1 NA CAWSGQGAIGELFF TGTGCCTGGAGTGGACAGGGGGCGATCGGGGAGCTGTTTTTT
13 TRBJ2-7 TRBV18 NA NA CASSRGTDYEQYF TGTGCCAGCTCCCGCGGGACCGACTACGAGCAGTACTTC
13 TRBJ2-7 TRBV6-1 NA NA CASSIRAEGEQYF TGTGCCAGCAGTATAAGGGCCGAGGGCGAGCAGTACTTC
11 TRBJ2-1 TRBV20-1 NA NA CSARENNEQFF TGCAGTGCTAGAGAAAACAATGAGCAGTTCTTC
14 TRBJ2-3 TRBV19 NA NA CASSTGISTDTQYF TGTGCCAGTAGCACAGGGATTTCCACAGATACGCAGTATTTT
13 TRBJ2-7 TRBV9 NA NA CASSGPSSYEQYF TGTGCCAGCAGCGGCCCCAGCTCCTACGAGCAGTACTTC
15 TRBJ2-1 TRBV6-1 TRBD1 NA CASSEPGGGNNEQFF TGTGCCAGCAGTGAACCAGGGGGCGGAAACAATGAGCAGTTCTTC
12 TRBJ2-3 TRBV7-9 NA NA CASSLVSDTQYF TGTGCCAGCAGCTTAGTATCGGATACGCAGTATTTT
13 TRBJ2-1 TRBV18 NA NA CASSPRVFVEQFF TGTGCCAGCTCACCACGAGTCTTTGTTGAGCAGTTCTTC
16 TRBJ1-2 TRBV28 NA NA CASSFLVEGIGGGYTF TGTGCCAGCAGTTTTCTGGTAGAGGGTATAGGTGGTGGCTACACCTTC
12 TRBJ2-7 TRBV5-1 NA NA CASSFEGYEQYF TGCGCCAGCAGCTTTGAGGGCTACGAGCAGTACTTC
15 TRBJ2-1 TRBV25-1 NA NA CASSEGKGGYNEQFF TGTGCCAGCAGTGAAGGGAAGGGCGGTTACAATGAGCAGTTCTTC
15 TRBJ2-3 TRBV28 NA NA CASSLGGHPTDTQYF TGTGCCAGCAGTCTTGGGGGTCACCCCACAGATACGCAGTATTTT
15 TRBJ2-5 TRBV5-1 NA NA CASSLGRGPQETQYF TGCGCCAGCAGCTTAGGCCGGGGCCCTCAAGAGACCCAGTACTTC
15 TRBJ2-1 TRBV7-9 NA NA CASSLAAWISNEQFF TGTGCCAGCAGCTTAGCGGCTTGGATTTCAAATGAGCAGTTCTTC
13 TRBJ2-7 TRBV10-3 NA NA CASRGEGRNEQYF TGTGCCTCCAGAGGGGAAGGGCGAAACGAGCAGTACTTC
13 TRBJ2-5 TRBV7-2 NA NA CASSLRVQETQYF TGTGCCAGCAGCTTGAGGGTCCAGGAGACCCAGTACTTC
13 TRBJ1-2 TRBV7-9 NA NA CASSAEGAHGYTF TGTGCCAGCAGCGCCGAGGGAGCGCATGGCTACACCTTC
14 TRBJ2-7 TRBV4-1 NA NA CASSPRTNGGEQYF TGCGCCAGCAGCCCGAGGACTAATGGAGGCGAGCAGTACTTC
12 TRBJ2-1 TRBV18 NA NA CASSPARGEQFF TGTGCCAGTTCACCGGCCAGGGGCGAGCAGTTCTTC
15 TRBJ1-5 TRBV28 NA NA CASSNYRTRNQPQHF TGTGCCAGCAGCAACTACAGGACCCGCAATCAGCCCCAGCATTTT
14 TRBJ2-1 TRBV28 NA NA CASSLGGRQNEQFF TGTGCCAGCAGTTTGGGGGGCCGGCAAAATGAGCAGTTCTTC
14 TRBJ2-2 TRBV6-1 TRBD2 NA CASSSGRDTGELFF TGTGCCAGCAGTAGCGGGAGGGACACCGGGGAGCTGTTTTTT
13 TRBJ2-3 TRBV5-1 NA NA CASGPGATDTQYF TGCGCCAGCGGCCCTGGGGCGACAGATACGCAGTATTTT
13 TRBJ2-1 TRBV6-1 NA NA CASRAGRLNEQFF TGTGCCAGCAGGGCGGGTCGCCTAAATGAGCAGTTCTTC
14 TRBJ1-1 TRBV11-2 NA once CASSLGLLRGEAFF TGTGCCAGCAGCTTAGGCCTCCTACGGGGTGAAGCTTTCTTT
16 TRBJ2-7 TRBV28 TRBD1 NA CASSLWTGERPYEQYF TGTGCCAGCAGTTTATGGACAGGGGAACGCCCCTACGAGCAGTACTTC
17 TRBJ2-3 TRBV7-2 TRBD2 few CASSLDSLAGYTDTQYF TGTGCCAGCAGCTTAGACAGTCTAGCGGGATACACAGATACGCAGTATTTT
13 TRBJ1-1 TRBV10-3 NA NA CAISARDDAEAFF TGTGCCATCAGTGCCCGGGATGATGCTGAAGCTTTCTTT
13 TRBJ1-2 TRBV7-9 NA NA CASSSTANYGYTF TGTGCCAGCAGCAGCACGGCTAACTATGGCTACACCTTC
13 TRBJ1-2 TRBV19 TRBD1 NA CATSVVSGTVLLF TGTGCCACCTCAGTGGTTTCCGGGACAGTCCTGCTCTTC
14 TRBJ2-3 TRBV5-1 NA NA CASSLETFAGTQYF TGCGCCAGCAGCTTGGAGACTTTTGCGGGTACGCAGTATTTT
15 TRBJ2-7 TRBV28 TRBD2 once CASSLYGGSPYEQYF TGTGCCAGCAGTTTATACGGCGGGAGCCCCTACGAGCAGTACTTC
14 TRBJ1-1 TRBV18 TRBD1 NA CASSPDRGRSEAFF TGTGCCAGCTCACCAGACAGGGGGAGGTCTGAAGCTTTCTTT